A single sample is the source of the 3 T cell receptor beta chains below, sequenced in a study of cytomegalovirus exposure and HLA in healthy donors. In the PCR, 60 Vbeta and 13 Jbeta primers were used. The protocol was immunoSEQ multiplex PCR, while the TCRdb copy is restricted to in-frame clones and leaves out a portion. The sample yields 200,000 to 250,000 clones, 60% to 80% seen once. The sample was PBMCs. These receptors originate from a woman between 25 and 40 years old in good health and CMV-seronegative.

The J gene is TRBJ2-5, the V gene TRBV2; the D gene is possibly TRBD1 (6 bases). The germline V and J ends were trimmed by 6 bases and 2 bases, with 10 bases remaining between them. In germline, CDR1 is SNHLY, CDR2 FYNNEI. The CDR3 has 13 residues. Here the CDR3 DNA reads TGTGCCAGCAGGTCAGGGGCTCAAGAGACCCAGTACTTC. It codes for CASRSGAQETQYF.

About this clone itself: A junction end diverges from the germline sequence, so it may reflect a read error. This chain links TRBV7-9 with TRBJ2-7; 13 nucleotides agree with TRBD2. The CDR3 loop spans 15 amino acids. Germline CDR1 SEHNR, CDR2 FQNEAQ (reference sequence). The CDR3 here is CSSSPGTSGVYEQYF. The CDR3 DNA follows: TGTTCCAGCAGCCCCGGGACTAGCGGGGTCTACGAGCAGTACTTC.

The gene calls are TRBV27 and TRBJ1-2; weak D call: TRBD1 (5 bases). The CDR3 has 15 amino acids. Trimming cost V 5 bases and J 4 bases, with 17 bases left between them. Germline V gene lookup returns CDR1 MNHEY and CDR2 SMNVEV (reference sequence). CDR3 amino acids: CASSPSDKLGYGYTF. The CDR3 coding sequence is TGTGCCAGCAGTCCCTCGGACAAACTTGGCTATGGCTACACCTTC.